This TCR beta chain was sequenced in a study of early T cells in non-severe SARS-CoV-2 infection. Study at large: RNA in bulk from unsorted whole blood was sequenced, and chains were unpaired.

With 3 bases clipped from V and 2 bases from J, the junction kept 4 bases outside the gene matches. Per germline, CDR1 DFQATT and CDR2 SNEGSKA (reference sequence). The CDR3 extends over 14 amino acids. This clonotype appeared many times. Individual cDNA molecules were tagged with unique molecular identifiers. From the 5' RACE reads, TCRdb called clonotypes with MiXCR, one entry per CDR3 protein. This table holds tens of thousands of distinct CDR3 sequences, about 11% found once. The V gene is TRBV20-1, the J gene TRBJ2-7; TRBD2 agrees at 10 bases. The TCR sequence derives from an adult who was a healthcare worker with PCR-confirmed SARS-CoV-2 infection or an uninfected control (not recorded which). The starting material was whole blood, obtained at baseline. CDR3: CSASSGGTTYEQYF. As DNA, the CDR3 is TGCAGTGCTAGTAGCGGGGGGACGACCTACGAGCAGTACTTC.